The rows below give T cell receptor beta chains drawn from one sample of a study of glioma-infiltrating T cells. TCRdb fed the multiplex PCR reads into MiXCR, producing one record per CDR3 protein. The table has 300,000 to 450,000 distinct CDR3 sequences, about 40% seen once. Material: glioma tissue, nonneoplastic brain tissue, or PBMCs (not recorded which). Receptor source: a human donor with low-grade glioma or glioblastoma, undergoing nonglioma brain surgery, or in good health (not recorded which). The CDR3 runs from the conserved cysteine through the conserved F or W. The order of the fields is clone size, V gene, J gene, D gene, CDR3 DNA, CDR3 protein. The D gene is left open where the match is weak. The size entry is marked missing in some rows and otherwise reads once, few, many or a size class.

-	TRBV25-1	TRBJ2-7	TRBD2	TGTGCCAGCAGTTACTCCCTAGCGGGTCCATGGGAGCAGTACTTC	CASSYSLAGPWEQYF
-	TRBV11-2	TRBJ1-1	TRBD1	TGTGCCAGCAGCCGAGACAGGGTGAGCACTGAAGCTTTCTTT	CASSRDRVSTEAFF
-	TRBV7-9	TRBJ2-1	-	TGTGCCAGCAGCCCGGGACTGCGGAGCTCCTACAATGAGCAGTTCTTC	CASSPGLRSSYNEQFF
-	TRBV7-9	TRBJ2-7	-	TGTGCCAGCAGCTTAGTCGAGGTGGCCTACGAGCAGTACTTC	CASSLVEVAYEQYF
few	TRBV20-1	TRBJ2-7	-	TGCAGTGCTAGAGATCTTCCGATTTCGCATGAGCAGTACTTC	CSARDLPISHEQYF
few	TRBV28	TRBJ2-1	TRBD2	TGTGCCAGCAGTTTGGCCCGGACTAGCGGGAGAAATGAGCAGTTCTTC	CASSLARTSGRNEQFF
many	TRBV6-1	TRBJ2-3	TRBD2	TGTGCCAGCAGTTCGGGGGGGACAGATACGCAGTATTTT	CASSSGGTDTQYF
-	TRBV11-2	TRBJ2-7	-	TGTGCCCCCGGAGGGCAGGGAATCTCCTACGAGCAGTACTTC	CAPGGQGISYEQYF
few	TRBV7-9	TRBJ1-5	TRBD1	TGTGCCAGCAGCGGGACAGGGGACAATCAGCCCCAGCATTTT	CASSGTGDNQPQHF
-	TRBV20-1	TRBJ2-5	TRBD1	TGCAGTGCTCTACAGGGGAACCAAGAGACCAAGTACTTC	CSALQGNQETKYF
many	TRBV27	TRBJ2-2	TRBD1	TGTGCCAGCAGTCCCAGGGACAGGAGCACCGGGGAGCTGTTTTTT	CASSPRDRSTGELFF
-	TRBV7-9	TRBJ2-6	TRBD1	TGTGCCAGCACCTCCGTAGGACAGGGCTACTCTGGGGCCAACGTCCTGACTTTC	CASTSVGQGYSGANVLTF
few	TRBV5-5	TRBJ1-2	-	TGTGCCAGCAGCTTGGCGGGCGCGGACTATGGCTACACCTTC	CASSLAGADYGYTF
-	TRBV29-1	TRBJ2-7	TRBD1	TGCAGCGTTGCGGGGACAGGCTCCTACGAGCAGTACTTC	CSVAGTGSYEQYF
once	TRBV27	TRBJ2-1	TRBD2	TGTGCCAGCAGTTTACTAGCGGAGGCCTACAATAAGCAGTTCTTC	CASSLLAEAYNKQFF
-	TRBV6-1	TRBJ2-1	TRBD2	TGTGCCAGCAGTGGACGGACTGGCGGGAGGACCACCTACAATGACCAGTTCTTC	CASSGRTGGRTTYNDQFF
few	TRBV6-4	TRBJ1-5	-	TGTGCCAGCAGTGAGTTCTGGGACAATCAGCCCCAGCATTTT	CASSEFWDNQPQHF
many	TRBV6-2/TRBV6-3	TRBJ2-1	TRBD2	TGTGCCAGCAGTTACCCGACTAGCGGAACCTACAATGAGCAGTTCTTC	CASSYPTSGTYNEQFF
few	TRBV6-1	TRBJ2-1	-	TGTGCCAGCAGTGAAGCATTTTTTGTTAGTAGATTAGCCAATGAGCAGTTCTTC	CASSEAFFVSRLANEQFF
few	TRBV25-1	TRBJ1-6	-	TGTGCCAGCAGTGAGCAAAGCTCCTATAATTCACCCCTCCACTTT	CASSEQSSYNSPLHF
many	TRBV20-1	TRBJ1-5	-	TGCAGTGCTAGAGTTGGGGGATATAGCAATCAGCCCCAGCATTTT	CSARVGGYSNQPQHF
-	TRBV24-1	TRBJ1-5	-	TGTGCCACCAGTGACTCGAGGGGGGGCAGGGCTCCCTTGCATTTT	CATSDSRGGRAPLHF
-	TRBV18	TRBJ2-4	-	TGTGCCAGCTCACCACTAGCCAAAAACATTCAGTACTTC	CASSPLAKNIQYF
few	TRBV7-9	TRBJ1-1	TRBD1	TGTGCCAGCAGCCCCTGGACAGGGGCGTACACTGAAGCTTTCTTT	CASSPWTGAYTEAFF
-	TRBV7-2	TRBJ2-7	TRBD2	TGTGCCAGCAGCTTACCCACGGGGGGAGAGGGTTACGAGCAGTACTTC	CASSLPTGGEGYEQYF
-	TRBV28	TRBJ2-7	TRBD1	TGTGCCAGCGGTCCGAGACAGGGATCCTACGAGCAGTACTTC	CASGPRQGSYEQYF
-	TRBV20-1	TRBJ2-1	TRBD2	TGCAGTGCTATTGGACTAGCGGGGACCTACAATGAGCAGTTCTTC	CSAIGLAGTYNEQFF
few	TRBV20-1	TRBJ2-1	TRBD2	TGCAGTGCTAGAGACCCTAGCGGGAGGGCCGGTCCCTACTACAATGAGCAGTTCTTC	CSARDPSGRAGPYYNEQFF
few	TRBV18	TRBJ1-2	TRBD1	TGTGCCAGCTCACCTACAGGGGCCCTTGGTGGCTACACCTTC	CASSPTGALGGYTF
-	TRBV6-6	TRBJ2-1	-	TGTGCCAGCAGTTCCCCCAACGGCCGCTCCTACAATGAGCAGTTCTTC	CASSSPNGRSYNEQFF
once	TRBV20-1	TRBJ1-2	-	TGCAGTGCTAGAGATCAAAGGGTCTGGAGCTATGGCTACACCTTC	CSARDQRVWSYGYTF
few	TRBV20-1	TRBJ2-5	TRBD2	TGCAGTGCTAGTAAAGCGGTCAGCGGGGTTTTAGGGGAGACCCAGTACTTC	CSASKAVSGVLGETQYF
many	TRBV27	TRBJ1-1	TRBD1	TGTGCCAGCAGTTTGGGACAGGCGAACACTGAAGCTTTCTTT	CASSLGQANTEAFF
-	TRBV4-3	TRBJ2-1	TRBD2	TGCGCCAGCAGCCAAGATGGGGAGCGGGAGGGGGGGAATGAGCAGTTCTTC	CASSQDGEREGGNEQFF
many	TRBV24-1	TRBJ2-3	-	TGTGCCACCAGTGATTTGGACGGCACAGATACGCAGTATTTT	CATSDLDGTDTQYF
few	TRBV4-1	TRBJ2-7	-	TGCGCCAGCAGCCAAGGACCAATGAGCGAGCAGTACTTC	CASSQGPMSEQYF
-	TRBV19	TRBJ2-7	-	TGTGCCAGTAGTATAGGACTAAGCACCTACGAGCAGTACTTC	CASSIGLSTYEQYF
-	TRBV28	TRBJ2-3	-	TGTGCCAGCAGTTTATTAGGGCAGGGGCCCCTATATACGCAGTATTTT	CASSLLGQGPLYTQYF
-	TRBV6-6	TRBJ2-7	TRBD1	TGTGCCAGCAGTTGGACAGGGGGCCGGTCCTACAGTGAGCAGTACTTC	CASSWTGGRSYSEQYF
-	TRBV19	TRBJ2-7	-	TGTGCCAGTAGTGCCCCGGGACTCCCATCCTACGAGCAGTACTTC	CASSAPGLPSYEQYF
few	TRBV14	TRBJ2-5	-	TGTGCCAGCAGCCAAGAAAGGGGGACCCAGTACTTC	CASSQERGTQYF
-	TRBV29-1	TRBJ1-2	TRBD1	TGCAGCGCCTCCAGGGGGCTATACTATGGCTACACCTTC	CSASRGLYYGYTF
few	TRBV6-2/TRBV6-3	TRBJ1-1	-	TGTGCCAGCAGTTACTCCGGCTGGAGCACTGAAGCTTTCTTT	CASSYSGWSTEAFF
-	TRBV20-1	TRBJ2-5	TRBD1	TGCAGTGCTAGATCTTGGACAGGTGCTTCAGAGACCCAGTACTTC	CSARSWTGASETQYF
few	TRBV7-2	TRBJ1-6	-	TGTGCCAGCAGCTTATTCGACTCTCGGAATTCACCCCTCCACTTT	CASSLFDSRNSPLHF
many	TRBV27	TRBJ2-3	TRBD2	TGTGCGACCCGGGGGGAGGGCGCAGATACGCAGTATTTT	CATRGEGADTQYF
-	TRBV6-2/TRBV6-3	TRBJ1-5	-	TGTGCCAGCAGTGCCTTCTGGGGGGGCGGTAAGCCCCAGCATTTT	CASSAFWGGGKPQHF
few	TRBV7-9	TRBJ1-2	-	TGTGCCAGCAGCTTAGGGCAGATTAACTATGGCTACACCTTC	CASSLGQINYGYTF
once	TRBV6-2/TRBV6-3	TRBJ2-3	TRBD2	TGTGCCAGCAGCAAAGCGGGAGGAAGCACAGATACGCAGTATTTT	CASSKAGGSTDTQYF
few	TRBV28	TRBJ2-7	-	TGTGCCAGCACCTCGACAGCCTCCTACGAGCAGTACTTC	CASTSTASYEQYF
-	TRBV7-2	TRBJ2-1	TRBD2	TGTGCCAGCAGCCAAGGGACTAGCGGGAGGTACAATGAGCAGTTCTTC	CASSQGTSGRYNEQFF
-	TRBV2	TRBJ2-3	-	TGTGCCAGCAACCCAGGCAGGGGTGAAAAGGATACGCAGTATTTT	CASNPGRGEKDTQYF
-	TRBV20-1	TRBJ2-7	TRBD1	TGCAGTGCTAGAGATCGGGACAGGAGCTCCTACGAGCAGTGCTTC	CSARDRDRSSYEQCF